The entry that follows covers one T cell receptor beta chain sequence. The data are from a study of blood T cell repertoires in COVID-19. At the level of the study: Nucleic acid was either cDNA or gDNA, and it came from T cells, B-cell-depleted T cells, or PBMCs.

Those who participated ranged in age from roughly 18 to 100 years and resided in about two dozen US areas. The V gene's germline CDR1 is MDHEN and CDR2 SYDVKM. The length of the CDR3 is 15 residues. J was trimmed by 6 bases and V by 3 bases; bases with no gene match: 4. In the authors' workflow: Amplification of reference gene primers provided the estimated nucleated cell counts. TCRdb's copy holds only in-frame clones and misses some; the assay was immunoSEQ multiplex PCR. That table furnishes V, J and clone size, whereas the DNA furnished D and trimming. The profile covers around 170,000 clones, with under 90% appearing a single time and about 12% taken by the ten largest.

This TCR was sampled from a man between 50 and 59 years old who had recovered from COVID-19. The chain employs TRBV28 and TRBJ2-1; TRBD1 matches at 11 bases. What was sequenced was PBMCs or T cells enriched from blood (not recorded which). The chain's CDR3 is CASSFTDRGPNEQFF. CDR3 DNA sequence: TGTGCCAGCAGTTTTACGGACAGGGGGCCCAATGAGCAGTTCTTC.